A single sample gave rise to the 14 T cell receptor beta chains below, sequenced in a study of T cell changes during pregnancy in multiple sclerosis (dated by TCRdb to about 2019). Library preparation employed the immunoSEQ multiplex PCR assay. TCRdb re-hosts the immuneACCESS table, in-frame sequences only. Its copies lack some clones; in the studies checked, an unresolved V gene accounts for under half of them, and the cause for the rest is not known. The sample includes 48,000 or so clones, with 85% to 95% observed a single time. Jointly, the top ten make up roughly 0.99% of the sample. The sample consisted of CD4+ T cells from peripheral blood mononuclear cells, taken in the second trimester of pregnancy. Source of these receptors: a female donor in good health, enrolled as a control in a pregnancy study.

The chain uses TRBV9 and TRBJ2-1; TRBD2 might be the D (6 bases). Trimming removed 2 bases from V and 10 bases from J, with 16 bases in between. Germline assignment: CDR1 SGDLS and CDR2 YYNGEE. This CDR3 contains 14 residues. The CDR3 sequence is CASSVRSGLSEQFF. In nucleotides, the CDR3 is TGTGCCAGCAGCGTGAGGAGTGGACTATCAGAGCAGTTCTTC.

This clone was found once. Distinct nucleotide sequences in the sample also encode this CDR3. The chain combines TRBV6-4 with TRBJ2-3, with 11 bases lining up with TRBD2. The CDR3 loop spans 15 amino acids. From germline, CDR1 is MRHNA and CDR2 SNTAGT. Losses at the gene ends were 0 bases for V and 4 bases for J; bases not matched to a gene: 0. As DNA, the CDR3 is TGTGCCAGCAGTGACTCTAGCGGGGGGGCAGATACGCAGTATTTT. It is translated as CASSDSSGGADTQYF.

The chain carries TRBV4-2 and TRBJ2-2; TRBD2 matches 10 bases. With 0 bases clipped from V and 7 bases from J, the junction kept 8 bases outside the gene matches. This CDR3 region has 17 residues. Germline CDR1 and CDR2: LGHNA and YNFKEQ. The CDR3 coding sequence is TGTGCCAGCAGCCAAGATGCGAGCGGGGGGGCGGTCGGGGAGCTGTTTTTT. Translated: CASSQDASGGAVGELFF.

The chain joins TRBV5-1 to TRBJ2-2, with 7 positions matching TRBD1. Germline lookup yields CDR1 SGHRS and CDR2 YFSETQ. The CDR3 runs 15 residues. V shed 1 base, J shed 3 bases, and the junction held 3 bases outside the gene matches. CDR3 bases: TGCGCCAGCAGCTTGTTAACAGGGGACACCGGGGAGCTGTTTTTT. Protein product: CASSLLTGDTGELFF. The full variable domain, in which reference TRBV5-1 and TRBJ2-2 provide the parts outside the CDR3, is KAGVTQTPRYLIKTRGQQVTLSCSPISGHRSVSWYQQTPGQGLQFLFEYFSETQRNKGNFPGRFSGRQFSNSRSEMNVSTLELGDSALYLCASSLLTGDTGELFFGEGSRLTVL.

In this sample, this clone turned up once. The chain recombines TRBV5-1 with TRBJ2-1; 10 nucleotides agree with TRBD2. CDR1 and CDR2 (germline): SGHRS, YFSETQ. This CDR3 has 15 amino acids. V was clipped by 0 bases and J by 9 bases; unmatched bases: 6. The CDR3 loop is CASSLVTSGMAEQFF. CDR3 in DNA: TGCGCCAGCAGCTTGGTAACTAGCGGGATGGCTGAGCAGTTCTTC.

This clone has just a few counts. The V gene is TRBV4-3, the J gene TRBJ2-2, with D uncertain. Germline-derived CDR1 and CDR2 are LGHNA and YSLEER. The CDR3 runs 15 residues. The V and J ends lost 1 base and 5 bases respectively, with 11 bases between them. This CDR3 is CASSQVARRTGELFF. CDR3 coding DNA: TGCGCCAGCAGCCAAGTCGCGAGGAGAACCGGGGAGCTGTTTTTT.

The sample holds a few counts of this clone. This rearrangement joins TRBV11-2 to TRBJ2-7, with no clear D. This CDR3 has 13 amino acids. Between the trimmed V and J ends, which lost 5 bases and 5 bases, there was a span of 13 bases. Germline CDR1 reads SGHAT; CDR2 reads FQNNGV. This chain's CDR3 is CASSPQVGHEQYF. CDR3 DNA: TGTGCCAGCAGCCCTCAGGTGGGCCACGAGCAGTACTTC. The full variable domain, in which reference TRBV11-2 and TRBJ2-7 provide the parts outside the CDR3, is EAGVAQSPRYKIIEKRQSVAFWCNPISGHATLYWYQQILGQGPKLLIQFQNNGVVDDSQLPKDRFSAERLKGVDSTLKIQPAKLEDSAVYLCASSPQVGHEQYFGPGTRLTVT.

The genes are TRBV27 and TRBJ1-2, with 9 bases that match TRBD1. The ends lost 2 bases at V and 9 bases at J; junction bases unmatched: 7. CDR3 length: 14 amino acids. Germline V lookup: CDR1 MNHEY, CDR2 SMNVEV (reference sequence). The CDR3 region is CASSLQDRGYSYTF. As DNA, the CDR3 is TGTGCCAGCAGTTTACAAGACAGGGGGTATAGCTACACCTTC.

The chain couples TRBV18 to TRBJ2-3, with 12 bases fitting TRBD2. CDR3 length: 16 residues. V dropped 4 bases and J dropped 3; count of bases not matched to a gene: 5. Germline V gene data show CDR1 as KGHSH and CDR2 as LQKENI. The DNA for the CDR3 is TGTGCCAGCTCACTAAGGACTAGCGGGACTACAGATACGCAGTATTTT. Translated, it gives CASSLRTSGTTDTQYF. Full variable domain (rest looked up from reference TRBV18 and TRBJ2-3): NAGVMQNPRHLVRRRGQEARLRCSPMKGHSHVYWYRQLPEEGLKFMVYLQKENIIDESGMPKERFSAEFPKEGPSILRIQQVVRGDSAAYFCASSLRTSGTTDTQYFGPGTRLTVL.

This chain joins TRBV6-1 and TRBJ2-7, with D tentatively TRBD2 (5 bases). CDR1 and CDR2 from the germline V gene are MNHNS and SASEGT. V lost 10 bases and J lost 1, with 14 bases in between. The CDR3 sequence is 13 residues long. CDR3 bases: TGTGCCACCTTTAAGAGGGAGTCCTACGAGCAGTACTTC. Its protein is CATFKRESYEQYF.

J is TRBJ1-4 and V is TRBV7-8, with a possible D match to TRBD1 (6 bases). Germline lookup yields CDR1 SGHVS and CDR2 FQNEAQ. The CDR3 is 15 amino acids. Trimming removed 5 bases at V and 5 bases at J, with 15 bases between. Here the CDR3 DNA reads TGTGCCAGCAGCAGCGACAGGATATCAAATGAAAAACTGTTTTTT. It encodes CASSSDRISNEKLFF.

The V and J genes are TRBV5-1 and TRBJ2-7; 13 positions match TRBD2. The trim removed 4 bases at V and 0 bases at J, leaving 4 bases unmatched. Germline values: CDR1 SGHRS, CDR2 YFSETQ. This CDR3 region has 16 residues. CDR3 DNA sequence: TGCGCCAGCAGCCCGGGGACTAGCGGGATCTCCTACGAGCAGTACTTC. Protein sequence: CASSPGTSGISYEQYF. Based on the CDR3 plus reference TRBV5-1 and TRBJ2-7, the full variable domain is KAGVTQTPRYLIKTRGQQVTLSCSPISGHRSVSWYQQTPGQGLQFLFEYFSETQRNKGNFPGRFSGRQFSNSRSEMNVSTLELGDSALYLCASSPGTSGISYEQYFGPGTRLTVT.

This chain connects TRBV5-6 to TRBJ2-2; D is undetermined. Germline V gives CDR1 SGHDT, CDR2 YYEEEE. The V and J ends lost 1 base and 7 bases respectively, with 8 bases between them. The CDR3 covers 13 residues. The CDR3, as DNA: TGTGCCAGCAGCTTGACAGAAATCGGGGAGCTGTTTTTT. Translated: CASSLTEIGELFF.

This rearrangement joins TRBV25-1 to TRBJ2-1; TRBD2 aligns across 10 bases. With V trimmed by 2 bases and J by 5 bases, 0 bases remained unmatched. The CDR3 totals 14 residues. Germline V gives CDR1 MGHDK, CDR2 SYGVNS. Written as DNA, the CDR3 is TGTGCCAGCAGTGAACTAGCGGGGGACAATGAGCAGTTCTTC. It yields the protein CASSELAGDNEQFF.